One sample yielded the 19 T cell receptor beta chains listed below, sequenced in a study of blood T cell repertoires in COVID-19. Repertoires were generated with immunoSEQ multiplex PCR, while TCRdb's copy carries only in-frame clones and drops some. In the table there are 100,000 to 150,000 clones, about 80% of which are singletons. The sample taken for sequencing was PBMCs or T cells enriched from blood (not recorded which). Receptor source: a man aged 40-55 years with acute COVID-19.

The gene calls are TRBV29-1 and TRBJ1-2; the match to TRBD1 covers 11 bases. The CDR3 covers 13 residues. V shed 6 bases, J shed 0 bases, and the junction held 0 bases outside the gene matches. The germline V gene encodes CDR1 SQVTM and CDR2 ANQGSEA. CDR3 in DNA: TGCAGCGTGGGACAGGGGGCTAACTATGGCTACACCTTC. This codes for CSVGQGANYGYTF.

The chain has TRBV19 and TRBJ1-5; possible D gene TRBD1, 6 bases. The germline V gene has CDR1 LNHDA and CDR2 SQIVND (reference sequence). The CDR3 covers 14 residues. Trimming stripped 10 bases from V and 1 base from J, with 14 bases between. The CDR3 bases are TGTGCCACGAAGGGGGTCATAAGCAATCAGCCCCAGCATTTT. It codes for CATKGVISNQPQHF.

This chain's CDR3 is CASSLAGSTYEQYF. CDR3 DNA sequence: TGTGCCAGCAGCTTAGCGGGGAGTACCTACGAGCAGTACTTC. J is TRBJ2-7 and V is TRBV11-1, with a tentative D call TRBD2 (5 bases). V was trimmed by 0 bases and J by 2 bases, leaving 8 bases between them. The CDR3 covers 14 residues. Germline V gene sequence: CDR1 SGHAT, CDR2 FQDESV (reference sequence).

This clone appeared once. The chain recombines TRBV6-5 with TRBJ2-7; perhaps TRBD1 as D (7 bases). CDR1 and CDR2 (germline): MNHEY, SVGAGI. This CDR3 has 14 residues. This chain's CDR3 is CVTQGTRGVYEQYF. In nucleotides, the CDR3 is TGTGTCACCCAAGGGACCAGGGGGGTTTACGAGCAGTACTTC.

This chain joins TRBV28 and TRBJ2-3; 10 positions agree with TRBD2. The ends lost 10 bases at V and 1 base at J; junction bases unmatched: 5. Germline V lookup: CDR1 MDHEN, CDR2 SYDVKM. The CDR3 has 14 amino acids. CDR3 in DNA: TGTGCCATCGTAGGACTAGCGGGCACAGATACGCAGTATTTT. This encodes CAIVGLAGTDTQYF.

Only one count was recorded for this clone. This chain links TRBV10-3 with TRBJ2-7; 9 positions match TRBD1. The CDR3 is 14 amino acids. V lost 7 bases to trimming and J lost 0 bases; unmatched junction nucleotides: 4. Germline CDR1 is ENHRY and CDR2 is SYGVKD. For the CDR3, the DNA is TGTGCCATCAATGCACAGGGGGCCTCCTACGAGCAGTACTTC. Translated: CAINAQGASYEQYF.

The chain couples TRBV6-6 to TRBJ2-1, with TRBD2 matching over 9 bases. The CDR3 runs to 17 residues. Losses at the gene ends were 5 bases for V and 8 bases for J; bases not matched to a gene: 16. Germline loops: CDR1 MNHNY, CDR2 SVGAGI (reference sequence). For the CDR3, the DNA is TGTGCCAGCAGTCAACTCTCCGGGACTAGCCTAGGGGATGAGCAGTTCTTC. This translates into CASSQLSGTSLGDEQFF.

CDR3: CASSLVDRGDTGELFF. In nucleotides, the CDR3 is TGTGCCAGCAGCTTGGTCGACAGGGGGGACACCGGGGAGCTGTTTTTT. The chain joins TRBV5-6 to TRBJ2-2; 9 bases are a match to TRBD1. The V gene end was trimmed by 0 bases and the J gene end by 3 bases; junction bases not matched to a gene: 3. Germline V lookup: CDR1 SGHDT, CDR2 YYEEEE. The CDR3 is 16 amino acids. The variable domain in full, with the rest retrieved from reference TRBV5-6 and TRBJ2-2, is DAGVTQSPTHLIKTRGQQVTLRCSPKSGHDTVSWYQQALGQGPQFIFQYYEEEERQRGNFPDRFSGHQFPNYSSELNVNALLLGDSALYLCASSLVDRGDTGELFFGEGSRLTVL.

To note about this clone: This same CDR3 is encoded by further DNA sequences in the sample. This chain uses TRBV6-1 with TRBJ1-5; D remains ambiguous. Germline V CDR1 and CDR2: MNHNS, SASEGT. The germline V and J ends were trimmed by 0 bases and 5 bases, with 5 bases remaining between them. CDR3 length equals 13 residues. The CDR3 sequence is CASSEARDQPQHF. The CDR3 nucleotides are TGTGCCAGCAGTGAAGCGCGAGATCAGCCCCAGCATTTT.

The genes are TRBV15 and TRBJ2-5; 10 nucleotides agree with TRBD2. Germline V gives CDR1 LNHNV, CDR2 YYDKDF (reference sequence). The length of the CDR3 is 15 residues. Trimming at V came to 2 bases and at J to 0 bases, leaving 0 bases not matched to a gene. In DNA form, the CDR3 reads TGTGCCACCAGCAGACTAGCGGGAGACCAAGAGACCCAGTACTTC. It yields the protein CATSRLAGDQETQYF.

The gene calls are TRBV5-1 and TRBJ2-7; perhaps TRBD2 as D (6 bases). The germline gives CDR1 SGHRS, CDR2 YFSETQ. The CDR3 spans 14 residues. Trimming removed 4 bases at V and 0 bases at J, with 11 bases between. The chain's CDR3 is CASSPGLNSYEQYF. The CDR3 bases are TGCGCCAGCAGCCCGGGACTCAACTCCTACGAGCAGTACTTC.

The chain carries TRBV5-1 and TRBJ1-2; the match to TRBD1 covers 9 bases. CDR3 size: 11 residues. J gave up 6 bases and V 9 bases, and 3 bases lay outside the gene matches. CDR1 and CDR2 from the germline V gene are SGHRS and YFSETQ. The CDR3 nucleotides are TGCGCCACCGGGACAGGGAATGGCTACACCTTC. Protein sequence: CATGTGNGYTF.

The chain joins TRBV3-1 (or the pseudogene TRBV3-2) to TRBJ1-5; TRBD1 is a possible D gene (6 bases). CDR1 LGHDT and CDR2 YNNKEL come from the germline V gene (reference sequence). V was cut by 3 bases and J by 6 bases, with 12 bases left in between. There are 14 residues in the CDR3. In DNA, the CDR3 is TGTGCCAGCAGCCAGGGGGCTGGGGGTCAGCCCCAGCATTTT. Translated, it gives CASSQGAGGQPQHF.

This clone is a singleton in its sample. This chain links TRBV13 with TRBJ1-5; 9 nucleotides line up with TRBD1. The CDR3 extends over 15 amino acids. V lost 6 bases to trimming and J lost 0 bases; unmatched junction nucleotides: 3. CDR1 is PRHDT, CDR2 FYEKMQ, per germline (reference sequence). DNA of the CDR3: TGTGCCAGCAGACAGGGGGCGGATAGCAATCAGCCCCAGCATTTT. Amino acids: CASRQGADSNQPQHF.

The chain is built from TRBV28 and TRBJ2-3; 10 nucleotides line up with TRBD1. With 3 bases clipped from V and 5 bases from J, the junction kept 11 bases outside the gene matches. Germline V gene sequence: CDR1 MDHEN, CDR2 SYDVKM. There are 17 residues in the CDR3. CDR3 protein: CASSFPPGQGSKDTQYF. The DNA of the CDR3 is TGTGCCAGCAGTTTTCCCCCGGGACAGGGGTCCAAAGATACGCAGTATTTT.

The rearrangement links TRBV3-1 (or the pseudogene TRBV3-2) to TRBJ1-2, with TRBD1 identical over 7 bases. The CDR3 has 15 residues. Germline V gives CDR1 LGHDT, CDR2 YNNKEL (reference sequence). Trimming removed 3 bases from V and 4 bases from J; junction bases left unmatched: 8. The CDR3 is CASSQTGMGTYGYTF. The CDR3 bases are TGTGCCAGCAGCCAGACAGGGATGGGAACCTATGGCTACACCTTC.

The rearrangement joins TRBV14 to TRBJ2-1; 8 bases line up with TRBD2. V was pared by 4 bases and J by 6 bases, with 2 bases of the junction left unmatched. Per germline, CDR1 SGHDN and CDR2 FVKESK. The CDR3 has 13 amino acids. CDR3 residues: CASSPGTSNEQFF. The DNA of the CDR3 is TGTGCCAGCAGCCCGGGGACTAGCAATGAGCAGTTCTTC.

This chain links TRBV24-1 with TRBJ2-1; tentatively, D is TRBD1 (6 bases). V lost 9 bases and J lost 9, with 11 bases in between. This CDR3 region has 11 residues. Germline-derived CDR1 and CDR2 are KGHDR and SFDVKD. In nucleotides, the CDR3 is TGTGCCACCGCAGGGGAGAGTGAGCAGTTCTTC. This gives the protein CATAGESEQFF.

This clone was seen only a few times. This sequence joins TRBV29-1 and TRBJ1-1; 7 bases line up with TRBD1. J was trimmed by 3 bases and V by 8 bases; bases with no gene match: 6. CDR1 is SQVTM and CDR2 is ANQGSEA in the germline V gene. This CDR3 comprises 12 residues. CDR3 sequence reads: CSCDRVDTEAFF. CDR3 in DNA: TGCAGCTGCGACAGGGTGGACACTGAAGCTTTCTTT.